This T cell receptor beta chain was sequenced for a study of STAT5B mutations in CD4+ large granular lymphocyte leukemia. Measured with immunoSEQ multiplex PCR; TCRdb has only the in-frame clones, and not every one. The table records 31,000 or so clones, roughly four fifths of them present only once. This CDR3 has 13 residues. Per the germline V gene, CDR1 is SEHNR and CDR2 is FQNEAQ (reference sequence). Trimming pared 1 base from V and 5 bases from J, leaving 6 bases between. Sequencing was carried out using CD4+ T cells from blood buffy coats. The TCR was taken from a human donor in good health. The rearrangement links TRBV7-9 to TRBJ1-5; D uncertain. CDR3 loop: CASSLGEYQPQHF. Written as DNA, the CDR3 is TGTGCCAGCAGCTTAGGCGAATATCAGCCCCAGCATTTT.